The clone carrying this T cell receptor (beta chain) was recorded many times. Its antigen is undetermined. These data come from a study of blood T cells in healthy people across ages. The CDR3 length is 14 residues. The germline V and J ends were trimmed by 7 bases and 2 bases, with 15 bases remaining between them. The germline gives CDR1 MDHEN, CDR2 SYDVKM. General study points: Investigators viewed diversity estimates from one million T cells as underestimates, the study reported. Roughly linearly, TCR beta diversity per million T cells fell as age increased. Percentage of naive T cells showed a strong correlation with TCR beta diversity.

Donors each provided about 10 milliliters of peripheral blood. Combining a sample-barcoded 5' primer with a J-beta primer mix, a second PCR ran for about 7 to 11 cycles. MiXCR, run by TCRdb on the 5' RACE reads, gives a single entry per CDR3 protein. In the table there are more than 800,000 distinct CDR3 sequences, more than 25% of which are singletons. The sample taken for sequencing was blood. The sequence was collected from a woman older than 75 in good health. The gene calls are TRBV28 and TRBJ2-7; TRBD1 is a possible D gene (5 bases). The CDR3 region is CASTLGPATYEQYF. In DNA form, the CDR3 reads TGTGCCAGCACCTTGGGGCCAGCGACCTACGAGCAGTACTTC. The full variable domain, in which reference TRBV28 and TRBJ2-7 provide the parts outside the CDR3, is DVKVTQSSRYLVKRTGEKVFLECVQDMDHENMFWYRQDPGLGLRLIYFSYDVKMKEKGDIPEGYSVSREKKERFSLILESASTNQTSMYLCASTLGPATYEQYFGPGTRLTVT.